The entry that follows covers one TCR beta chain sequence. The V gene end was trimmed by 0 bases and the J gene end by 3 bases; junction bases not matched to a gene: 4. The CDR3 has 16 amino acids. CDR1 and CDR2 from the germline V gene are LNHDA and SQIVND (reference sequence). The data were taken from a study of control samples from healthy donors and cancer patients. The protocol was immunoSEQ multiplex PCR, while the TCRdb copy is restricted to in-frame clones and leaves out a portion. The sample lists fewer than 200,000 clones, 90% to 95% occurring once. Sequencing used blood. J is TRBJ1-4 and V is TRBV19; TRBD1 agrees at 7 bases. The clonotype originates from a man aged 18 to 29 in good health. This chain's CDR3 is CASSIDRQGPNEKLFF. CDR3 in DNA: TGTGCCAGTAGTATAGATCGACAGGGTCCTAATGAAAAACTGTTTTTT.